The T cell receptor beta chain described here comes from a study of CXCR3-negative and CXCR3-positive naive CD8 T cells. 5' RACE with UMI labels generated the TRB cDNA libraries. TCRdb reprocessed the 5' RACE reads and stores each CDR3 protein as one record, lacking DNA. The sample table sets out tens of thousands of distinct CDR3 sequences. A remark on this clonotype: Its antigen remains unidentified.

CD45RO-CCR7+CD27+CD95- cells counted as naive CD8+ T cells. Study observations and caveats: CXCR3-positive naive cells carried more hydrophobic TRB CDR3s than CXCR3-negative naive cells did. Diversity ran similarly high across both naive subsets but far lower in memory CD8+ cells. Researchers reported similar TRBV-TRBJ usage in naive CXCR3-negative and CXCR3-positive cells, though memory differed.

Germline loops: CDR1 MGHRA, CDR2 YSYEKL. CDR3 length: 14 residues. This receptor was taken from a human donor in good health. Some clones in this sample may be carry-over from other donors' samples. The sample taken for sequencing was naive CXCR3+ CD8+ T cells from blood. Subset denoted: CD45RO-CCR7+CD27+CD95- naive CD8+ T cells expressing CXCR3 (TNR3+). The chain employs TRBV4-1 and TRBJ1-2. The CDR3 region is CASSPPYQDLGYTF.